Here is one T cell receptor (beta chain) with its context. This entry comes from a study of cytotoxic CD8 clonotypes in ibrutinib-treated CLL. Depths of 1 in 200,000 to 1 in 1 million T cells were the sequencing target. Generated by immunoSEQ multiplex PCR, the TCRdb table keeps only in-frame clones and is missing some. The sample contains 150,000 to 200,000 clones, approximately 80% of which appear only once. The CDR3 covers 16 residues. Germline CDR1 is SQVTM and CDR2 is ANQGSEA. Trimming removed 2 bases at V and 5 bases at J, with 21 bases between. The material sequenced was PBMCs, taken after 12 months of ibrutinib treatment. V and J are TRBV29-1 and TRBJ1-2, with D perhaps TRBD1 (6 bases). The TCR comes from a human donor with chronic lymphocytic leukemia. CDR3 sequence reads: CSVELSTGSENYGYTF. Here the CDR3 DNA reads TGCAGCGTTGAACTCTCCACAGGGAGTGAAAATTATGGCTACACCTTC.